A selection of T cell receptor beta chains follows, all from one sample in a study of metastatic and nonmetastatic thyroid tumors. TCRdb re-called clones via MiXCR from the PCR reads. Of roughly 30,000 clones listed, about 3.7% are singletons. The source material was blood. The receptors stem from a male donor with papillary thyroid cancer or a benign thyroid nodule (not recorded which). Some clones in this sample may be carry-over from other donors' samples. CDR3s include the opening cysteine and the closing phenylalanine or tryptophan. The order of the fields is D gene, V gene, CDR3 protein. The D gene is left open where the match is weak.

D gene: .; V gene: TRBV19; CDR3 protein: CASSMQANTESFF
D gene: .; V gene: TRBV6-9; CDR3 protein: CASSYTTGGSGTQYF
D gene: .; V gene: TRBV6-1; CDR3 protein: CASSERRVTVSNQPQHF
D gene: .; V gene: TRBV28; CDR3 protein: CASSLSPGSYEQYF
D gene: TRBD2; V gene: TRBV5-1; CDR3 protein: CASSSGLAGITDTQYF
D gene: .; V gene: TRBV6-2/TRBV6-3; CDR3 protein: CATKDTRSGNTIYF
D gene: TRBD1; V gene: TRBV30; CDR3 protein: CAWSAGQTGELFF
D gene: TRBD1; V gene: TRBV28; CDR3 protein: CASRLRGGQPQHF
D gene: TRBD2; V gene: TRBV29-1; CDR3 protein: CSVTGLAGGPGDEQYF
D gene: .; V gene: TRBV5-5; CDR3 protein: CASSRGPYQPQHF
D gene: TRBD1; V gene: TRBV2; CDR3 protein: CASSEGPGQCFSNTEAFF
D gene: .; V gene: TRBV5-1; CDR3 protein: CASSFWGQGNTGDLFF
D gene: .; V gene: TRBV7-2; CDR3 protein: CASRSNRARGAYGYTF
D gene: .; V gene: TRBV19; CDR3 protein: CASSIARGSHGGYTF
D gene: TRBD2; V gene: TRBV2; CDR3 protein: CASGGDTSGALKETQYF
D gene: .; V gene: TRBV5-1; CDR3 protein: CASSLGVPTDTQYF
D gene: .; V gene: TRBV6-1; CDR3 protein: CASSSDAYNEQFF
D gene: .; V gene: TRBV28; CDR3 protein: CASSFPGTASSYEQYF
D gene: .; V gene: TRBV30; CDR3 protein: CAWSVMGGGEQYF
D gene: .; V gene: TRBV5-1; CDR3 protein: CASSLDSRLSYNSPLHF
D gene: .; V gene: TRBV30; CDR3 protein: CAWTGGFAFGYTF
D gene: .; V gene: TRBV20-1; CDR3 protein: CISGEGGGYTF
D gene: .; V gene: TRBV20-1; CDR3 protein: CSAREGSSSYNEQFF
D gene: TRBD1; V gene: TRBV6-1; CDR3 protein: CASSSWTGVNTKAFF
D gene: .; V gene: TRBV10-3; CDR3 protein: CAISSRGNDQPQHF
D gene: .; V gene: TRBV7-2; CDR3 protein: CASSPYTGTETQYF
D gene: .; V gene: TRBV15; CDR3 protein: CATSREPWQGQGVEAFF
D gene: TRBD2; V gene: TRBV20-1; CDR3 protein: CSARIRLAGGGGYNEQFF
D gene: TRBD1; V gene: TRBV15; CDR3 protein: CATSREGVQGARGGYTF
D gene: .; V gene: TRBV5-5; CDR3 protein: CASSLEQANTGELFF
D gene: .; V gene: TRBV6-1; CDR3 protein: CASSAEGFGANVLTF
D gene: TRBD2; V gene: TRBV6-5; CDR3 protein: CASSYEAGGRAGELFF
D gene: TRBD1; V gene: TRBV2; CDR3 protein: CASSVGQTNEKLFF
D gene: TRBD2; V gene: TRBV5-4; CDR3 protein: CASSPGLAGRVGETQYF
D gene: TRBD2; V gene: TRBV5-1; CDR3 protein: CASSLVAGGTYNEQFF
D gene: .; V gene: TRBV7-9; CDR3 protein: CASSPGAGANVLTF
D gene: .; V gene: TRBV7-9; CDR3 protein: CASSLVTANLGYGYTF
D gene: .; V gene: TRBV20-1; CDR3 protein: CSARDSRGTGELFF
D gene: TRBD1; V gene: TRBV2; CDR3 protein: CASSLTGASSGNTIYF
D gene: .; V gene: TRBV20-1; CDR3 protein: CSARMQPNYGYTF
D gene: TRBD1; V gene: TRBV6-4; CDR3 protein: CASSHQGQGSDTQYF
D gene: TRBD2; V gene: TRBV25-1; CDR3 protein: CASSPGRAGGELFF
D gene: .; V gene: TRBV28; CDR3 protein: CASKTGLNEQFF
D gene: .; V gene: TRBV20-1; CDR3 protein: CSAADGYEQYF
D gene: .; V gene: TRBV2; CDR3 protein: CASRGEGNSPLHF
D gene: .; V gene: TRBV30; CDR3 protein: CAWSVKAANQPQHF
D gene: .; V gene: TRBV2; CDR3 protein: CASTYLSATSTDTQYF
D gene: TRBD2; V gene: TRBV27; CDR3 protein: CASSAPTNVGTRPYEQYF
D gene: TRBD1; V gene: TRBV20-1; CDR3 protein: CSAPGQDVHGYTF
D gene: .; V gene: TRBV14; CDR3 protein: CASSQDRDYEQYF
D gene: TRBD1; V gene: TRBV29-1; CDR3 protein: CSVSTRQGGRTYGYTF
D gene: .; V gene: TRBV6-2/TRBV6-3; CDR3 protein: CASSRGFSYEQYF
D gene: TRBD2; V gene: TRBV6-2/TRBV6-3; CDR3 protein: CASTNGREEVGELFF